This passage covers 2 T cell receptor beta chains from one sample sequenced in a study of T cell responses to AZD1222 COVID-19 vaccine. The repertoire was sequenced with immunoSEQ multiplex PCR; TCRdb's copy has only in-frame clones and lacks some. The sample has tens of thousands of clones, more than 80% seen once. The input for sequencing was peripheral blood, taken on day 0 of AZD1222 vaccination. Receptor source: an adult in good health.

The V gene is TRBV4-2, the J gene TRBJ2-2; weak D call: TRBD2 (6 bases). Trimming pared 1 base from V and 5 bases from J, leaving 14 bases between. The CDR3 consists of 16 residues. Looked up from germline, CDR1 is LGHNA and CDR2 is YNFKEQ. As DNA, the CDR3 is TGTGCCAGCAGCCAAGGGCCAGCGGGTAGGACCGGGGAGCTGTTTTTT. This codes for CASSQGPAGRTGELFF.

The chain is built from TRBV5-1 and TRBJ1-4; D not certain. The ends were cut back, 0 bases at V and 0 bases at J, with 21 bases in the middle. This CDR3 has 20 residues. CDR1 is SGHRS, CDR2 YFSETQ, per germline. This CDR3 reads CASSLAVRTLIPTTNEKLFF. The CDR3 coding sequence is TGCGCCAGCAGCTTGGCCGTCCGGACTCTAATCCCAACAACTAATGAAAAACTGTTTTTT.